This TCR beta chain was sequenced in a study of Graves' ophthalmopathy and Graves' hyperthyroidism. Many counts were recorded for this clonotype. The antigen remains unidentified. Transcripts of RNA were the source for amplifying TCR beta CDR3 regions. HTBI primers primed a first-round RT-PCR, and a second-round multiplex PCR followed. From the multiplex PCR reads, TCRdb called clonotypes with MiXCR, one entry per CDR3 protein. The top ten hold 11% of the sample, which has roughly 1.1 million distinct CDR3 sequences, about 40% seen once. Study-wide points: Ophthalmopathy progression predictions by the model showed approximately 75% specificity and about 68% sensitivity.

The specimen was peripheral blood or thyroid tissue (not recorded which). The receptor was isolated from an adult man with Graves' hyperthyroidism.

For the CDR3, the DNA is TGTGCCAGCAGCGCTGGACAGGGCTTCATGAATCAGCCCCAGCATTTT. This codes for CASSAGQGFMNQPQHF. The chain recombines TRBV7-2 with TRBJ1-5; 8 bases fit TRBD1. The CDR3 consists of 16 residues. J gave up 4 bases and V 5 bases, and 10 bases lay outside the gene matches. The germline gives CDR1 SGHTA, CDR2 FQGNSA.